What follows is one T cell receptor beta chain and its context. This clonotype turned up a few times. Its antigen has not been determined. No base qualities exist here, and no much larger clone lies one base off it. CDR1 and CDR2, looked up from the germline V gene, are SGHTA and FQGNSA. Deletion took 6 bases off V and 2 bases off J, with a span of 17 bases between the germline ends. Including cysteine and phenylalanine, the CDR3 has 15 amino acids. Only the CDR3 DNA stays, 45 bases, in frame from base 1. PBMCs were isolated by Ficoll-Paque density gradient centrifugation. Sequencing was performed on an Illumina NovaSeq 6000. Using 5'RACE with constant-segment primers, TCRalpha and TCRbeta cDNA libraries were constructed, with sample barcodes and unique molecular identifiers added in the process. Trizol reagent was used to extract RNA from every sample. Library amplification was performed in two PCR steps, and a second sample barcode and Illumina TruSeq adapters were introduced in the second step. The libraries were sequenced on an Illumina NovaSeq using 2 x 150 bp paired-end reads. The published analysis was carried out like this. Demultiplexing of reads and collapsing into UMI-guided consensus sequences were performed with migec v1.2.7. Using mixcr v2.1.11, UMI consensuses were aligned to TRA and TRB V and J templates and then assembled into clonotypes. A clonotype was counted as expanded or contracted only when both edgeR and NoisET called the clonotype significant, with the noise models trained on biological replicates. For edgeR calls, the cutoffs were a false discovery rate-adjusted p below 0.01 and a log2 fold-change threshold of 1. PCA with hierarchical clustering of max-normalized trajectories of the 1000 most abundant clonotypes was used as exploratory dynamics analysis. Separately sequenced CD4+ and CD8+ repertoires were used to assign the CD4 or CD8 phenotype of responding clones. TCRdb redid the processing of the public reads, applying fastp at Q25 and MiXCR, and retained in-frame beta chains. Records with the same CDR3 protein are collapsed into one entry carrying the most frequent genes and DNA. TCRdb's processing, not the authors', yielded these V and J calls. This sample comprises around 160,000 distinct CDR3 sequences, around 10% of them detected only once. The top ten constitute more than 3.5% of the sample.

The entry originates in a study of T-cell memory formation after mild COVID-19 (dated by TCRdb to the early 2020s). About the full investigation: TCR sequence clusters from the two donors were largely donor specific. Two young, previously healthy adult volunteers made up the cohort, one male and one female. T-cell clones expanding and contracting after mild COVID-19 in two donors were tracked by longitudinal TCRalpha and TCRbeta repertoire sequencing.

Paper-wide results and their limitations: Balanced CD4/CD8 phenotypes were observed for clones contracting from day 15 to 85, whereas a bias towards CD4+ was observed for a second wave of clones expanding from day 15 to 37. SARS-CoV-2 specificity was not confirmed for the second-wave clones peaking on day 37. Contracting CD4+ clones appeared mostly in the CM and EM memory subsets, whereas CD8+ clones were enriched in EMRA. Some responding clones were detected in pre-infection memory, suggesting pre-existing cross-reactive memory T cells joined the SARS-CoV-2 response. The study included only a couple of mild cases, and larger cohorts that include severe cases with pre-infection samples were judged to be necessary.

Input material: PBMCs or a T cell subset sorted from them (not recorded which). The receptor chain draws on TRBV7-2 and TRBJ2-7, and possibly TRBD1, on 6 matching bases. The receptor was isolated from a man aged 18-30 years who had mild COVID-19 (a few samples of this study predate the infection). The sample titles of this study are shuffled in the database, so cell type and time point are left out; the donor was told from shared clones. Here is the DNA: TGTGCCAGCAGTATGGGTGGGACACAGACCTACGAGCAGTACTTC. The resulting protein is CASSMGGTQTYEQYF.